The 2 T cell receptor beta chains below come from one sample, sequenced in a study of PD-1 blockade in classical Hodgkin lymphoma. Repertoires were generated with immunoSEQ multiplex PCR, while TCRdb's copy carries only in-frame clones and drops some. The table has 40,000 to 50,000 clones, about three quarters seen once. All patients relapsed after autologous stem cell transplantation, and brentuximab vedotin exposure varied. Sequencing used peripheral blood mononuclear cells (PBMCs), obtained at baseline. These receptor sequences come from a human donor with classical Hodgkin lymphoma.

The chain carries TRBV6-5 and TRBJ2-7; D call uncertain. V dropped 6 bases and J dropped 2 bases, with 11 bases sitting between them. The CDR3 contains 13 residues. Germline V gives CDR1 MNHEY, CDR2 SVGAGI. CDR3 nucleotides: TGTGCCAGCAGACGGACCGCTACCTACGAGCAGTACTTC. Its translation: CASRRTATYEQYF.

This clone has a single count. V usage is TRBV9 and J usage is TRBJ1-1; the D is unclear. CDR1 and CDR2 (germline): SGDLS, YYNGEE. The V end lost 5 bases, the J end lost 3 bases, and 11 bases lay between the germline ends. This CDR3 is built from 13 residues. The CDR3 region has the DNA TGTGCCAGCAGTTTTACCCCGGACACTGAAGCTTTCTTT. Translated, it gives CASSFTPDTEAFF.